The rows below give T cell receptor beta chains drawn from one sample of a study of blood T cells in healthy people across ages. TCRdb reprocessed the 5' RACE reads with MiXCR, giving one entry per CDR3 protein. Of about 720,000 distinct CDR3 sequences in the sample, approximately 25% were seen once. These same records also appear under a second study, on T cells of mothers and their children.

Sequencing was performed on blood. These receptors were collected from a boy aged 10-17 years in good health. Both conserved end residues are part of each CDR3. Fields, in order: clone size, D gene, V gene, J gene, CDR3 protein. The D gene is left open where the match is weak. The listing skips clone size in some rows; elsewhere it reads once, few, many or a size class.

>.|.|TRBV7-2|.
CASSLRQRAYEQYF
>.|.|TRBV7-9|TRBJ2-5
CASSLSGSGTFAF
>.|TRBD1|TRBV9|TRBJ2-2
CASSVFGQGSGELFF
>few|.|TRBV9|TRBJ2-5
CASSVGLAESQETQYF
>few|TRBD1|TRBV20-1|TRBJ1-1
CSARDAGGKGTEAFF
>few|TRBD1|TRBV7-2|TRBJ1-4
CASSPRGGPGNEKLFF
>few|TRBD1|TRBV5-1|TRBJ2-7
CASPTTGTEGYEQYF
>.|.|TRBV5-1|TRBJ1-3
CASSFSGASSGNTIYF
>few|.|TRBV15|TRBJ2-5
CATSKGETQYF
>.|.|TRBV7-8|TRBJ2-3
CASSGYGRGVDTQYF
>.|.|TRBV6-2/TRBV6-3|TRBJ2-1
CASSYPGPITNNEQFF
>.|TRBD1|TRBV7-2|TRBJ2-7
CASSLVTGTGGNSQYF
>.|TRBD1|TRBV4-1|TRBJ1-1
CASSQLTGTTEAFF
>.|.|TRBV18|TRBJ2-3
CASSPPGRGDTQYF
>few|TRBD1|TRBV7-8|TRBJ1-1
CASSLGGQSTEAFF
>.|.|TRBV10-2|TRBJ2-3
CASREAGDTQYF
>.|TRBD1|TRBV12-3/TRBV12-4|TRBJ2-1
CASSQSGTATYNEQFF
>.|.|TRBV5-1|TRBJ2-2
CASSTRDLDTGELFF
>few|TRBD2|TRBV11-1|TRBJ2-2
CASSRGGFPNTGELFF
>.|TRBD2|TRBV5-1|.
CASSPQSGRDYNEQFF
>.|TRBD2|TRBV20-1|TRBJ2-7
CSASRAGGSIDEQYF
>.|TRBD1|TRBV12-3/TRBV12-4|TRBJ2-3
CASIMGQARADVQYF